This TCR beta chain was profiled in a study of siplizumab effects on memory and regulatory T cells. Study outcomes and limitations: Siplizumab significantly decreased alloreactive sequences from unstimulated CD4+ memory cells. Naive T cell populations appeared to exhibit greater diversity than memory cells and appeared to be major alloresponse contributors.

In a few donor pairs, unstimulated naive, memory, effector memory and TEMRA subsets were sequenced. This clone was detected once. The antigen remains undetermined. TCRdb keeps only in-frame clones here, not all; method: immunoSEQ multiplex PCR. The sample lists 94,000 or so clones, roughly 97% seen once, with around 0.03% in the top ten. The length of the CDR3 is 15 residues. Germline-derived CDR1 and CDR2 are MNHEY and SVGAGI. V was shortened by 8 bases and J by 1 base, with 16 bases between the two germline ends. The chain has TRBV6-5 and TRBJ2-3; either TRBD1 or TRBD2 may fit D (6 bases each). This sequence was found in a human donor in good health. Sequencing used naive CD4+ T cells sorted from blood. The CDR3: CASSLSGARTDTQYF. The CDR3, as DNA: TGTGCCAGCTCTCTATCGGGGGCCCGCACAGATACGCAGTATTTT.